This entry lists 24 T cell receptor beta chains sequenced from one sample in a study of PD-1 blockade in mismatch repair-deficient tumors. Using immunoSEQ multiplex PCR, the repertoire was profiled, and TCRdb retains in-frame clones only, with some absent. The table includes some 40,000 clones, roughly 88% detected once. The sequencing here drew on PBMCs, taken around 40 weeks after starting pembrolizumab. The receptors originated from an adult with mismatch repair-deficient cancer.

CDR3 amino acids: CASSSLGTGGYGYTF. The CDR3 DNA is TGTGCCAGCAGCTCCCTGGGGACAGGGGGCTATGGCTACACCTTC. The chain recombines TRBV5-4 with TRBJ1-2, with TRBD1 matching over 11 bases. Per the germline V gene, CDR1 is SGHNT and CDR2 is YYREEE (reference sequence). The CDR3 is 15 residues long. V shed 3 bases, J shed 4 bases, and the junction held 5 bases outside the gene matches.

The CDR3 sequence: CASINPGGVEKLFF. The CDR3 DNA sequence: TGTGCCAGCATCAATCCGGGGGGGGTGGAAAAACTGTTTTTT. This chain uses TRBV28 with TRBJ1-4; D is perhaps TRBD1 (5 bases). Germline CDR1 is MDHEN and CDR2 is SYDVKM. Trimming pared 7 bases from V and 8 bases from J, leaving 17 bases between. The CDR3 runs 14 residues.

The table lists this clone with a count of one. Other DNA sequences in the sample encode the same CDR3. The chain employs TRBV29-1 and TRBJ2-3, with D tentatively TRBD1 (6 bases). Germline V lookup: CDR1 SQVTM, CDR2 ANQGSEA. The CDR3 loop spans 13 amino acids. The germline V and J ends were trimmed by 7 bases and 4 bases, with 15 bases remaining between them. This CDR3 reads CSARDKRPDTQYF. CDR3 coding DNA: TGCAGCGCGAGGGACAAACGGCCAGATACGCAGTATTTT.

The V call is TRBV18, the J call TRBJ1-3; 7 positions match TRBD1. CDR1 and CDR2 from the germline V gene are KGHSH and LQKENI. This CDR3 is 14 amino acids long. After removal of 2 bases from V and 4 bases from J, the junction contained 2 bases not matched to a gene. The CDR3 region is CASSPGTEGNTIYF. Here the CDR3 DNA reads TGTGCCAGCTCACCAGGGACAGAAGGAAACACCATATATTTT. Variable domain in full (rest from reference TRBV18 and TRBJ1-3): NAGVMQNPRHLVRRRGQEARLRCSPMKGHSHVYWYRQLPEEGLKFMVYLQKENIIDESGMPKERFSAEFPKEGPSILRIQQVVRGDSAAYFCASSPGTEGNTIYFGEGSWLTVV.

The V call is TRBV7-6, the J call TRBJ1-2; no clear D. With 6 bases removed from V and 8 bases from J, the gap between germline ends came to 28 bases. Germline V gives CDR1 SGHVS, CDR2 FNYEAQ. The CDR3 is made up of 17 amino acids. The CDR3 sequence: CASSSFGSGGARRGYTF. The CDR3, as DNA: TGTGCCAGCAGTTCGTTTGGAAGCGGCGGCGCCCGAAGGGGCTACACCTTC.

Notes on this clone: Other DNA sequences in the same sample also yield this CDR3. CDR3 sequence reads: CSVEQDAYNEQFF. CDR3 sequence (DNA): TGCAGCGTCGAACAGGATGCGTATAATGAGCAGTTCTTC. V and J are TRBV29-1 and TRBJ2-1; D is possibly TRBD1 (5 bases). CDR3 length: 13 amino acids. The germline V gene encodes CDR1 SQVTM and CDR2 ANQGSEA. Trimming cost V 6 bases and J 7 bases, with 16 bases left between them.

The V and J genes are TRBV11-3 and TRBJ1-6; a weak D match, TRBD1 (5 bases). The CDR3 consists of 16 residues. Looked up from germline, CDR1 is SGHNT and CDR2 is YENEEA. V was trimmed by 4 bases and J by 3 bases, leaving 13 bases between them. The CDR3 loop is CASSSLQGNYNSPLHF. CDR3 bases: TGTGCCAGCAGCTCCCTCCAGGGCAACTATAATTCACCCCTCCACTTT.

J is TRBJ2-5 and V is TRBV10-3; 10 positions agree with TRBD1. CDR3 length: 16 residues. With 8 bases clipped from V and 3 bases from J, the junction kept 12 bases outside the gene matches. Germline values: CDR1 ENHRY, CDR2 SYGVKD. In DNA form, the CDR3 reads TGTGCCATCGGAGAGGGAGGGACAGGGGTGGAAGAGACCCAGTACTTC. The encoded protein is CAIGEGGTGVEETQYF.

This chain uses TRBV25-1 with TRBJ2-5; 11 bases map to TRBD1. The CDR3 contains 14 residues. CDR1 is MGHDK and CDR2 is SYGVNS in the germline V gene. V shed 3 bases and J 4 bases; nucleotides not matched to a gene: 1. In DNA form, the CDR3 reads TGTGCCAGCAGTGAGGGGACAGGGGGAGAGACCCAGTACTTC. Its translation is CASSEGTGGETQYF.

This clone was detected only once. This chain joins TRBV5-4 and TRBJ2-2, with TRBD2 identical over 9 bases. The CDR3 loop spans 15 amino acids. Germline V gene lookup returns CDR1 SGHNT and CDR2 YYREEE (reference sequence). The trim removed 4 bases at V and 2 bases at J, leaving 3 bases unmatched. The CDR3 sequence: CASSLTSGNTGELFF. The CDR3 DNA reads TGTGCCAGCAGCCTGACTAGCGGAAACACCGGGGAGCTGTTTTTT.

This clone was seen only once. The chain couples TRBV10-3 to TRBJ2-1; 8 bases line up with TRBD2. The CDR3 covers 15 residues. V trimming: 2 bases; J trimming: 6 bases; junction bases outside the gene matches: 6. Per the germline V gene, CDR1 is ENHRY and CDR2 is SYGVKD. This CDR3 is CAISEGGSGANEQFF. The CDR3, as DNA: TGTGCCATCAGTGAGGGCGGTAGCGGGGCCAATGAGCAGTTCTTC.

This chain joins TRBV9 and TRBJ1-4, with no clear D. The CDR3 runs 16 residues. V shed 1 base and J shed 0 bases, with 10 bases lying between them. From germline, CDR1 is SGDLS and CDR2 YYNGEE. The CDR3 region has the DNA TGTGCCAGCAGCGTATACCCAGTTGCAACTAATGAAAAACTGTTTTTT. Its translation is CASSVYPVATNEKLFF.

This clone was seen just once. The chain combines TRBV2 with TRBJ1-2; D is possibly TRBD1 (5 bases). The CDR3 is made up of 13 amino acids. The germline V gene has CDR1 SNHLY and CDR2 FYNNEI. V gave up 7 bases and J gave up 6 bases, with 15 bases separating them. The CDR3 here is CASNMIPQDGYTF. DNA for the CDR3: TGTGCCAGCAACATGATCCCACAGGATGGCTACACCTTC.

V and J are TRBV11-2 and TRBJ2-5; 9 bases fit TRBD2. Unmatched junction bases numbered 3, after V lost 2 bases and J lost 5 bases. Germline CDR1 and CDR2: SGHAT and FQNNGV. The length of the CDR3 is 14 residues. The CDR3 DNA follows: TGTGCCAGCAGCTTAAGTAGCGGGAGTGAGACCCAGTACTTC. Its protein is CASSLSSGSETQYF.

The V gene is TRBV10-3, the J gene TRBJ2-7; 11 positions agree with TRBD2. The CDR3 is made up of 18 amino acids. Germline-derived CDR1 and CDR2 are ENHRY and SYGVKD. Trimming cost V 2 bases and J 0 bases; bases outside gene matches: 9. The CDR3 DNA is TGTGCCATCAGTGAGCCGGGACTAGCGGAAAGGAGCTCCTACGAGCAGTACTTC. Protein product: CAISEPGLAERSSYEQYF.

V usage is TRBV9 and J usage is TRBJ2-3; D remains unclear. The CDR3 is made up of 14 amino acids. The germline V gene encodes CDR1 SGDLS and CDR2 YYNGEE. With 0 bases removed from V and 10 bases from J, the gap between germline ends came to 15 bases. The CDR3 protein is CASSVVETYASQYF. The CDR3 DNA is TGTGCCAGCAGCGTAGTGGAGACTTATGCCTCGCAGTATTTT.

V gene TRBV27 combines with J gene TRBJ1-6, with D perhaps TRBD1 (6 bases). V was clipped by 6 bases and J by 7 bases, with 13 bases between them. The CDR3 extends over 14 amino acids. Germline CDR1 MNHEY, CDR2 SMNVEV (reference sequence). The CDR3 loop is CASSPQGNNSPLHF. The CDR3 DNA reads TGTGCCAGCAGCCCACAGGGTAACAATTCACCCCTCCACTTT.

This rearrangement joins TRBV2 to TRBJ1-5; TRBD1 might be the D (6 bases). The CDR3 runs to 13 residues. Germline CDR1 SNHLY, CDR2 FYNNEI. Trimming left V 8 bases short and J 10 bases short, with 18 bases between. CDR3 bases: TGTGCCAGCCAGGGGCTGCCCGGGTATCCCCAGCATTTT. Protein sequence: CASQGLPGYPQHF.

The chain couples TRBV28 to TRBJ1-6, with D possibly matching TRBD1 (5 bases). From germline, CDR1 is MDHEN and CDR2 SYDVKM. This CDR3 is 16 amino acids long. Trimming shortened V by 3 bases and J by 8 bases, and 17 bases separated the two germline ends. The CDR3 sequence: CASSFTPRVADSPLHF. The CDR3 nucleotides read TGTGCCAGCAGTTTTACCCCCAGGGTAGCAGATTCACCCCTCCACTTT.

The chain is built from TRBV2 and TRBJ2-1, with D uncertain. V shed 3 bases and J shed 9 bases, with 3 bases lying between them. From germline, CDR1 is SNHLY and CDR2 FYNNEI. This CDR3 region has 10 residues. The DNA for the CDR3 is TGTGCCAGCAGTGACGTTGAGCAGTTCTTC. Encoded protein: CASSDVEQFF.

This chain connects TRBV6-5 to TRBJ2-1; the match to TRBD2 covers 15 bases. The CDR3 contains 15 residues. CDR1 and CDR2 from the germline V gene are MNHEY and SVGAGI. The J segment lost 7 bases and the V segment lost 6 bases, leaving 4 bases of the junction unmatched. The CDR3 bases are TGTGCCAGCAGCCGGGGACTAGCGGGAGGAAATGAGCAGTTCTTC. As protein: CASSRGLAGGNEQFF.

The CDR3 nucleotides read TGTGCCAGTAGGGGGGGGGCGCGTCGTGGCTACACCTTC. Translated: CASRGGARRGYTF. This chain connects TRBV19 to TRBJ1-2, with TRBD1 as a possible D gene (6 bases). The CDR3 totals 13 residues. Germline-derived CDR1 and CDR2 are LNHDA and SQIVND (reference sequence). Trimming removed 6 bases at V and 7 bases at J, with 15 bases between.

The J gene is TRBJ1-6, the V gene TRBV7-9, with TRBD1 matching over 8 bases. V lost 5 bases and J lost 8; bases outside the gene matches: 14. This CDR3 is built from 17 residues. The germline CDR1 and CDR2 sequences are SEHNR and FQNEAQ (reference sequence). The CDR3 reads CASSPAGGRGQHSPLHF. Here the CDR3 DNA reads TGTGCCAGCAGCCCCGCGGGTGGCAGGGGGCAACATTCACCCCTCCACTTT.

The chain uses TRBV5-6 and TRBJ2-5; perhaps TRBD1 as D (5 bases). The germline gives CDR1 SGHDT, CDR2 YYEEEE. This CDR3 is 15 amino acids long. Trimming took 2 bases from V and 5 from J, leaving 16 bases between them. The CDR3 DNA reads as TGTGCCAGCAGCTTCTACAGGCGCTCCGGGGAGACCCAGTACTTC. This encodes CASSFYRRSGETQYF.